Reported below is one TCR beta chain. TCRdb's table, derived via immunoSEQ multiplex PCR, lists solely in-frame clones and lacks some. This table has nearly 350,000 clones, approximately 82% appearing once. The record originates from a study of blood T cell repertoires in COVID-19. The overall study: COVID-19 samples from acute and convalescent phases originated in the United States, Italy and Spain. PBMCs, B-cell-depleted T cells, or T cells provided the cDNA or gDNA that made up the material.

This CDR3 has 13 residues. Trimming cost V 6 bases and J 1 base, with 10 bases left between them. Germline CDR1 and CDR2: MNHEY and SVGAGI. Sequences were obtained from peripheral blood. The sequence came from a man aged 25-45 years with active or convalescent COVID-19. The gene calls are TRBV6-5 and TRBJ2-7, with a weak D call TRBD1 (6 bases). The CDR3 loop reads CASRQGGSYEQYF. The CDR3, as DNA: TGTGCCAGCAGACAGGGTGGGTCCTACGAGCAGTACTTC.